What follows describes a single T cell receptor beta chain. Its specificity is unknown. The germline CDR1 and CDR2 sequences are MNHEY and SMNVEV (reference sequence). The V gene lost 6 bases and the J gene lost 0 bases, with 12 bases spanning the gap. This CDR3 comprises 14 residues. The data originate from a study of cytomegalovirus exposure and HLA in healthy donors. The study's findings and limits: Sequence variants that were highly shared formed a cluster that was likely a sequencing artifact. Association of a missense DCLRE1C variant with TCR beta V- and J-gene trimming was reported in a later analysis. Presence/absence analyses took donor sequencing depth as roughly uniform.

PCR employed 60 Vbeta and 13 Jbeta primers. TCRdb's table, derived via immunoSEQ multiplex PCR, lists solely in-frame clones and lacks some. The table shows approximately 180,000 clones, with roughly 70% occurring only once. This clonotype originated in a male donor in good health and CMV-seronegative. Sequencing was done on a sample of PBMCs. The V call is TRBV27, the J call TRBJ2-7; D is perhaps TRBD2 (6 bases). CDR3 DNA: TGTGCCAGCAGCGAAGGAGGGGTCTCCTACGAGCAGTACTTC. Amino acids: CASSEGGVSYEQYF.